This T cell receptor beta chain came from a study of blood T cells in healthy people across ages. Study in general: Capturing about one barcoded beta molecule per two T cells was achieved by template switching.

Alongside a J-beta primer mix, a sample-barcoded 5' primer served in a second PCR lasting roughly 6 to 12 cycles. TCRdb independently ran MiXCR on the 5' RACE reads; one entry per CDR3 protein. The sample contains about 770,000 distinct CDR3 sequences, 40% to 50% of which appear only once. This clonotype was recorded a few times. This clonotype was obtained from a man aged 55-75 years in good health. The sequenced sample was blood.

The CDR3 region has the DNA TGCAGTGCTAGCCCCGGGACAGGTTTTTACGAGCAGTACTTC. Its translation is CSASPGTGFYEQYF. This chain joins TRBV20-1 and TRBJ2-7; 8 bases are shared with TRBD1. Germline CDR1 reads DFQATT; CDR2 reads SNEGSKA (reference sequence). V dropped 3 bases and J dropped 4; count of bases not matched to a gene: 8. The CDR3 has 14 residues.